This T cell receptor beta chain came from a study of vaccination and CD4 T cells after COVID-19 (dated 2022 in TCRdb). For context, the study as a whole: Convalescent patients had a positive SARS-CoV-2 result on nasal swab PCR, and of these patients, under ten had mild disease and one had severe disease. Post-vaccine blood samples were obtained a median of approximately 70 days after the second vaccine dose, with a range of about 13 to 250 days. In around nine COVID-19 convalescent patients and a few infection-naive healthy vaccine recipients, the spike-specific CD4+ TCR repertoire before mRNA vaccination was compared with the repertoire after mRNA vaccination. The convalescent cohort included six males and four females, with two Hispanic individuals, seven Caucasians, two Asians and one multiracial person. In control cultures, a CEFX viral epitope pool was used as positive control, an HIV-1 Nef peptide pool was used as negative control, or no peptide was added. For stimulating the cultures, overlapping spike peptide pools were used, derived from SARS-CoV-2 as well as from the common cold coronaviruses HCoV-NL63, HCoV-OC43 and HCoV-229E. Two doses of either the Pfizer-BioNTech BNT162b2 vaccine (n=8) or the Moderna mRNA-1273 vaccine (n=2) were administered to participants. Post-COVID blood samples were collected from convalescent patients a median of around 100 days after diagnosis, with a range of roughly 35 to 180 days. Study-wide conclusions, independent of this receptor: In convalescent patients, a median around 90% of post-vaccine SARS-CoV-2-reactive clones were detected only after vaccination, suggesting vaccine-specific priming. Only a relatively small number of convalescent patients were included in the study, and early timepoints following natural infection were not analyzed. Although the median number of SARS-CoV-2-reactive clonotypes went up from 21 after infection to some 38 after vaccination, the increase was not significant. Of the vaccine-specific clones found in convalescent patients, nearly all (304 of 307) were mono-reactive for SARS-CoV-2 spike instead of being cross-reactive with common cold coronaviruses.

Trimming at the junction amounts to 3 bases on V and 5 bases on J, and the germline ends lie 11 bases apart. Counted from cysteine to phenylalanine, this CDR3 has 15 amino acids. The DNA shown is the 45-base CDR3, in frame from base 1. The germline V gene provides CDR1 SGHTA and CDR2 FQGNSA. Sample treatment or condition, as interpreted from the label and publication: approximately 9-day PBMC culture with coronavirus spike peptide pools or control peptides (ViraFEST assay). The ViraFEST assay, used in the study, expanded antigen-specific T cells with peptide pools and then identified the expanded clonotypes through TCR sequencing. The convalescent patients' positive SARS-CoV-2 PCR tests were from March to December 2020, which was before the Alpha, Beta and Delta variants emerged in the United States. Each well held approximately 2 million PBMCs cultured in IMDM containing about 5% human AB serum and around 9.2 IU/ml IL-2, with about 9.1 ug/ml peptide pools added. On days 3 and 7, half of the culture medium was replaced with fresh IL-2-containing medium. Once the cells had been in culture for less than 11 days, the EasySep CD4+ T cell isolation kit was used to isolate CD4+ T cells by negative selection. PBMCs were separated from whole blood using Ficoll-Paque Plus gradient centrifugation and then either used fresh or cryopreserved at -140C. Each culture condition was generally run in triplicate wells.

About this clonotype: No cognate antigen has been identified for it. Base qualities are not recorded, but no much larger clone differs from it by a single base.

Libraries came from PCR. DNA from cultured CD4+ T cells underwent TCR sequencing with the Oncomine TCR Beta short-read assay at the Johns Hopkins FTIC core. The QIAamp micro DNA kit was used to extract genomic DNA from the cultured CD4+ T cells. Oncomine TCR Beta libraries from cultured CD4+ T cells were pooled with unique dual indexes and sequenced on an Illumina iSeq 100. In the paper's pipeline: Non-productive sequences were removed, and CDR3s not starting with C, not ending with F or W, or shorter than 7 amino acids were discarded. Antigen-specific clonotypes were identified using the MANAFEST web application through comparison of peptide-stimulated wells with reference and other culture wells. For a clone to be called positive, the clone needed an FDR below 0.05, an odds ratio above 5, and a productive frequency above 0.1% in at least two of three replicate wells. Clonotypes that were significantly expanded in both SARS-CoV-2 spike wells and at least one common cold coronavirus spike condition were defined as cross-reactive. Using R version 3.6.1, CDR3 homology was evaluated through Levenshtein distances (stringdist) along with unrooted phylogenetic trees (ape). TCRdb redid the processing of the public reads, applying fastp at Q25 and MiXCR, and retained in-frame beta chains. A single entry per CDR3 protein holds the most common genes and DNA from its merged rows. TCRdb, not the authors, supplied the V and J calls. Counted in this sample were about 14,000 distinct CDR3 sequences; less than 50% of them appeared once. In total, the top ten clones hold 17% of the sample.

This sequence was found in a human donor with COVID-19. Material for sequencing was cultured CD4+ T cells from blood. This sequence uses TRBV7-2 and TRBJ1-6; the D gene is possibly TRBD1, with 6 bases matching. The nucleotide sequence is given as TGTGCCAGCAGCTTCCCCGCAGGGGATAATTCACCCCTCCACTTT. It is translated as CASSFPAGDNSPLHF.